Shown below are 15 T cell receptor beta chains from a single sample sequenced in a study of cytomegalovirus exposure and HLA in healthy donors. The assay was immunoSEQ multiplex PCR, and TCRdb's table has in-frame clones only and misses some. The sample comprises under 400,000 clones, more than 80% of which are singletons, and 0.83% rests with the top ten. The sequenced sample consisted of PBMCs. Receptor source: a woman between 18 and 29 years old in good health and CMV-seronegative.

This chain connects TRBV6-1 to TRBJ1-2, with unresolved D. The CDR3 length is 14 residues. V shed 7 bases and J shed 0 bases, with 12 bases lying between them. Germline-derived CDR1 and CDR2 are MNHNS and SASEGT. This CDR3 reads CASTSGGSNYGYTF. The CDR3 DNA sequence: TGTGCCAGCACCTCAGGAGGTTCTAACTATGGCTACACCTTC.

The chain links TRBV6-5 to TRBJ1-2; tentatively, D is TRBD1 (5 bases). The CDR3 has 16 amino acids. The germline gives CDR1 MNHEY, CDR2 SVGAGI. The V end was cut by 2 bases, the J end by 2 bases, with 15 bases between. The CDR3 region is CASSYAGHGANYGYTF. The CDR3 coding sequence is TGTGCCAGCAGTTACGCGGGGCACGGGGCCAACTATGGCTACACCTTC.

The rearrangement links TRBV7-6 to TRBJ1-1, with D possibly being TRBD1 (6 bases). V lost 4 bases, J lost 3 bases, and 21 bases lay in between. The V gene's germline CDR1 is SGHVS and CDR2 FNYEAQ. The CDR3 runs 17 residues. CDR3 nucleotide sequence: TGTGCCAGCAGCTCCGTCCCCGACAGGTTAGGGGACACTGAAGCTTTCTTT. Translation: CASSSVPDRLGDTEAFF.

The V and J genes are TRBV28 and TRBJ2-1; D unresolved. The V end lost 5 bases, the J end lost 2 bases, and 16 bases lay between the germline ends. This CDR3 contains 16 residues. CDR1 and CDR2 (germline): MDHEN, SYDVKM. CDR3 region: CASSPRGAYTYNEQFF. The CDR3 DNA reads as TGTGCCAGCAGTCCCCGCGGAGCCTATACCTACAATGAGCAGTTCTTC.

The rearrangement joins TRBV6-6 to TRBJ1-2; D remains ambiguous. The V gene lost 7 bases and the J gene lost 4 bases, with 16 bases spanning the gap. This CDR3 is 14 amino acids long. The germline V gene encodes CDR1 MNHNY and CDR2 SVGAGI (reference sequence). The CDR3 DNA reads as TGTGCCAGCACGAGGGTAGGGCCGGTCTATGGCTACACCTTC. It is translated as CASTRVGPVYGYTF.

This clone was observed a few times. CDR3 residues: CASSVGQPNYGYTF. As DNA, the CDR3 is TGTGCCAGCAGTGTGGGACAGCCGAACTATGGCTACACCTTC. The chain employs TRBV28 and TRBJ1-2; 7 nucleotides agree with TRBD1. The CDR3 extends over 14 amino acids. Germline V gene lookup returns CDR1 MDHEN and CDR2 SYDVKM. With V trimmed by 5 bases and J by 2 bases, 5 bases remained unmatched.

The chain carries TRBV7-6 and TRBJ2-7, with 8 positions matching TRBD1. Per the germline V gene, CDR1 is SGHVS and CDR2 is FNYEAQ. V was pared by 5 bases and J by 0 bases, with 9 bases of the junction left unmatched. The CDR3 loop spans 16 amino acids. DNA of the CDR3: TGTGCCAGCAGCCCGGAGGACAGGGAGATCTCCTACGAGCAGTACTTC. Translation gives CASSPEDREISYEQYF.

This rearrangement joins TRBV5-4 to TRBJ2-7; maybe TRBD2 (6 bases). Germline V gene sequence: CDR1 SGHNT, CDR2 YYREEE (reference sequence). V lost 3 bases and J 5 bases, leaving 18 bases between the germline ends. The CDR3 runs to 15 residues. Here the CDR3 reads CASSSSRDGSNEQYF. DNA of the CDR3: TGTGCCAGCAGCTCGAGCCGGGACGGGAGCAACGAGCAGTACTTC.

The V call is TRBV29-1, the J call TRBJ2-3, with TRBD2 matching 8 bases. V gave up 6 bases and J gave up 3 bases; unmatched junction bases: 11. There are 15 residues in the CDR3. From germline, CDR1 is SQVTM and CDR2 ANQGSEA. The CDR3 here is CSVVGGGRRTDTQYF. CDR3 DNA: TGCAGCGTCGTGGGGGGCGGGAGGAGGACAGATACGCAGTATTTT.

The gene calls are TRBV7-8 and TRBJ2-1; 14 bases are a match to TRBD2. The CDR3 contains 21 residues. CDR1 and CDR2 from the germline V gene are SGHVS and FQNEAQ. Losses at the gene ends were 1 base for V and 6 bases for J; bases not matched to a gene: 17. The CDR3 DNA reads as TGTGCCAGCAGCTTAGTGCCGAAAACCGGGACTAGCGGGAGTACGGGCAATGAGCAGTTCTTC. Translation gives CASSLVPKTGTSGSTGNEQFF.

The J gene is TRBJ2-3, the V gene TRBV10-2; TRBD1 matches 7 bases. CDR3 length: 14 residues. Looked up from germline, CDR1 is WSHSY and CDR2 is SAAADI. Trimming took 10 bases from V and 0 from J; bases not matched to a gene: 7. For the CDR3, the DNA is TGCGCCACCCGACAGGGAAGGAGCACAGATACGCAGTATTTT. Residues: CATRQGRSTDTQYF.

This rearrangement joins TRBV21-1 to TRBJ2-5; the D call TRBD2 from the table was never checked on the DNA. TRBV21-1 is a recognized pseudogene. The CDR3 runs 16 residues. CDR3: CASSPWGGRAKETQYF. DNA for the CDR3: TGTGCCAGCAGCCCCTGGGGTGGGAGGGCGAAAGAGACCCAGTACTTC.

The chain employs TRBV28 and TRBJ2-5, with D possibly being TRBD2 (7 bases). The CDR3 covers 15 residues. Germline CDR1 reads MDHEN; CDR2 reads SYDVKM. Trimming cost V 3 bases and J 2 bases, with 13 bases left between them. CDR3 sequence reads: CASSFGGGEQETQYF. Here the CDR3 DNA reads TGTGCCAGCAGTTTCGGCGGGGGCGAGCAAGAGACCCAGTACTTC.

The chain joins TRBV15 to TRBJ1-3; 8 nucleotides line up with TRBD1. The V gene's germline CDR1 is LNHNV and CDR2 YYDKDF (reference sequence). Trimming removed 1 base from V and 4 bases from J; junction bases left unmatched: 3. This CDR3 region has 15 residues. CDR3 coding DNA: TGTGCCACCAGCAGAGTTGGGACAGGCGGAAACACCATATATTTT. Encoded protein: CATSRVGTGGNTIYF.

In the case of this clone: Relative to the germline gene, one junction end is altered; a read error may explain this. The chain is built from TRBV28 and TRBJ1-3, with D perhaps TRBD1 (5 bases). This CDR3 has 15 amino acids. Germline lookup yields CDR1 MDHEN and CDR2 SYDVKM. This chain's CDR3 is CASIAGQGIGDTIYF. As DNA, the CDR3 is TGTGCCAGCATCGCGGGGCAGGGTATTGGAGACACCATATATTTT. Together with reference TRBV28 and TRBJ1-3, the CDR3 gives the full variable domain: DVKVTQSSRYLVKRTGEKVFLECVQDMDHENMFWYRQDPGLGLRLIYFSYDVKMKEKGDIPEGYSVSREKKERFSLILESASTNQTSMYLCASIAGQGIGDTIYFGEGSWLTVV.